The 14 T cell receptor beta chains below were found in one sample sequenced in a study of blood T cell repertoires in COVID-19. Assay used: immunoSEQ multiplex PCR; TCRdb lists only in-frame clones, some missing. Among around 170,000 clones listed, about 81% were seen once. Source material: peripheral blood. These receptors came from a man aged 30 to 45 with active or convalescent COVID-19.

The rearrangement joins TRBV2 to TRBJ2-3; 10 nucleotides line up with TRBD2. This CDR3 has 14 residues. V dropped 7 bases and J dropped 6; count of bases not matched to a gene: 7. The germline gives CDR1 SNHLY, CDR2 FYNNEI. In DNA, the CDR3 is TGTGCCAGCACAACTAGCGGGGTCCATGATACGCAGTATTTT. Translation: CASTTSGVHDTQYF.

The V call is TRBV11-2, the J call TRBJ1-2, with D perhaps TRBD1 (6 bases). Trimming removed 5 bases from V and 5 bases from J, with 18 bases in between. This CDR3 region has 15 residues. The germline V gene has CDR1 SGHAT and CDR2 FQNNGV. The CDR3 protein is CASSPRTESYYGYTF. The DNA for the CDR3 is TGTGCCAGCAGCCCCCGGACAGAGTCTTATTATGGCTACACCTTC.

The CDR3 here is CASSPPPGSRYNEQFF. The CDR3 region has the DNA TGCGCCAGCAGCCCCCCCCCGGGGAGCAGGTACAATGAGCAGTTCTTC. The chain carries TRBV5-1 and TRBJ2-1, with D perhaps TRBD2 (5 bases). V shed 4 bases and J shed 4 bases, with 18 bases lying between them. Germline V gives CDR1 SGHRS, CDR2 YFSETQ. CDR3 length: 16 amino acids.

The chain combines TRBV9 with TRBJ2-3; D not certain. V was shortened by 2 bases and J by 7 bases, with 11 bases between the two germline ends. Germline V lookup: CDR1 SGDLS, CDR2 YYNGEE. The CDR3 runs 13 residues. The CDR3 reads CASSVVNENTQYF. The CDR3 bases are TGTGCCAGCAGCGTCGTTAATGAGAATACGCAGTATTTT.

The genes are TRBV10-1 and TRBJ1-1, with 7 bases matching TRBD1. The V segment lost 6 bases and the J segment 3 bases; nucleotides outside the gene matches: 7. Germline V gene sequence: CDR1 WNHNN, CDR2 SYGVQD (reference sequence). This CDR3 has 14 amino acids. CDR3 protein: CASSPQGGYTEAFF. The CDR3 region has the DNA TGCGCCAGCAGCCCCCAGGGGGGCTACACTGAAGCTTTCTTT.

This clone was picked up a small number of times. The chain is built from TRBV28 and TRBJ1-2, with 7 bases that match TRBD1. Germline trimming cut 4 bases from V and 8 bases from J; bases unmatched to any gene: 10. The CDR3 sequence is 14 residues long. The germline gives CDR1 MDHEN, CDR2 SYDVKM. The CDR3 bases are TGTGCCAGCAGTTCCTCAGGGGGAGGAGGAGGCTACACCTTC. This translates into CASSSSGGGGGYTF.

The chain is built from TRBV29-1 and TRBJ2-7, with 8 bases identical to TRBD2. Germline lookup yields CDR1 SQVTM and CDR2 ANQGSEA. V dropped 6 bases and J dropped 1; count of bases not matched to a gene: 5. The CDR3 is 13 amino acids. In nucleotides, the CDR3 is TGCAGCGTAAGAGCGGGAGTATCCTACGAGCAGTACTTC. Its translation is CSVRAGVSYEQYF.

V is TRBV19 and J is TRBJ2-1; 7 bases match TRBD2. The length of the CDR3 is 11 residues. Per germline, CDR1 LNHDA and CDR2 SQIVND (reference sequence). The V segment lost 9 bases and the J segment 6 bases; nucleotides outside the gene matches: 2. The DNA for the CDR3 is TGTGCCAGCGCTAGCGGCAATGAGCAGTTCTTC. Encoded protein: CASASGNEQFF.

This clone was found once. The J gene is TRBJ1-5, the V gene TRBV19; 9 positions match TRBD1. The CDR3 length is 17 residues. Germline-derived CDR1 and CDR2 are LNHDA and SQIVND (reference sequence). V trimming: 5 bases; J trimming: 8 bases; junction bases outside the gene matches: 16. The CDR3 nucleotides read TGTGCCAGTAGTGCTAACCGGGACAGGGCTATACGGGAGCCCCAGCATTTT. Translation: CASSANRDRAIREPQHF. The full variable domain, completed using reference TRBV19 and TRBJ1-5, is DGGITQSPKYLFRKEGQNVTLSCEQNLNHDAMYWYRQDPGQGLRLIYYSQIVNDFQKGDIAEGYSVSREKKESFPLTVTSAQKNPTAFYLCASSANRDRAIREPQHFGDGTRLSIL.

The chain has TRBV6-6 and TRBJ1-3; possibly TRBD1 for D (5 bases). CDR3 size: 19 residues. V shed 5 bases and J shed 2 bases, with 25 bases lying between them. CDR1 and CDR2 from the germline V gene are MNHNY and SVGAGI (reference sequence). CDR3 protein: CASSRGGFREGLAGNTIYF. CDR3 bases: TGTGCCAGCAGTCGTGGAGGTTTCAGGGAGGGTCTGGCTGGAAACACCATATATTTT.

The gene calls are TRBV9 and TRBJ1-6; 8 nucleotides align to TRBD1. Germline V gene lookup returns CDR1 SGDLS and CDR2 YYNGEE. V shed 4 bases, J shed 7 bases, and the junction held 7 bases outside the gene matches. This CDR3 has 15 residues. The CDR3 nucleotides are TGTGCCAGCAGCTCGCAGGGGGCAGGGAATTCACCCCTCCACTTT. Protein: CASSSQGAGNSPLHF.

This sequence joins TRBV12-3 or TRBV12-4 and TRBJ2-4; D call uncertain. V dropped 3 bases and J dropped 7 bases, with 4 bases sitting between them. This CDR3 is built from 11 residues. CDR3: CASSFLNIQYF. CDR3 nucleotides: TGTGCCAGCAGTTTTCTGAACATTCAGTACTTC.

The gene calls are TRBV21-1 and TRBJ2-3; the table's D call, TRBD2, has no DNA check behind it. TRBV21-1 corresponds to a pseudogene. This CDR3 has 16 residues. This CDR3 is CASSGGRGRSTDTQYF. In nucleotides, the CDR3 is TGTGCCAGCAGCGGGGGGAGGGGGAGGAGTACAGATACGCAGTATTTT.

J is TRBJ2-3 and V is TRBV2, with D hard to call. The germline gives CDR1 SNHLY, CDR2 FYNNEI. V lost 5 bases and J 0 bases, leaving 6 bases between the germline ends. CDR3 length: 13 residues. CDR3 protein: CASSPSSTDTQYF. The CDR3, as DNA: TGTGCCAGCAGTCCTTCTAGCACAGATACGCAGTATTTT.